A single sample is the source of the 10 T cell receptor beta chains below, sequenced in a study of identical twins. TCRdb reprocessed the 5' RACE reads with MiXCR, giving one entry per CDR3 protein. This sample yields a few hundred thousand distinct CDR3 sequences, of which about 8.3% are seen a single time; less than 4% belongs to the top ten. The data also belong to a second study, concerning yellow fever vaccine responses in identical twins.

Input material: CD8+ T cells sorted from blood. Receptor source: a woman aged 18-29 years in good health.

The chain uses TRBV5-6 and TRBJ2-1; no reliable D call. The V end lost 0 bases, the J end lost 8 bases, and 12 bases lay between the germline ends. The CDR3 loop spans 14 amino acids. Germline V gene sequence: CDR1 SGHDT, CDR2 YYEEEE. The DNA for the CDR3 is TGTGCCAGCAGCTTGGAATGGGGTATGGATGAGCAGTTCTTC. Translating gives CASSLEWGMDEQFF.

This rearrangement joins TRBV20-1 to TRBJ2-1; 7 bases fit TRBD2. Per germline, CDR1 DFQATT and CDR2 SNEGSKA (reference sequence). The CDR3 totals 17 residues. With 0 bases clipped from V and 4 bases from J, the junction kept 12 bases outside the gene matches. The CDR3 sequence: CSARDLRLAEIYNEQFF. The DNA of the CDR3 is TGCAGTGCTAGAGATCTGAGGCTAGCGGAGATATACAATGAGCAGTTCTTC.

There are a few counts of this clonotype. The gene calls are TRBV4-1 and TRBJ2-7, with D possibly matching TRBD2 (7 bases). CDR3 length: 15 residues. The V end was cut by 3 bases, the J end by 6 bases, with 18 bases between. Germline assignment: CDR1 MGHRA and CDR2 YSYEKL. CDR3 region: CASSHSTSGGGEQYF. The CDR3 DNA sequence: TGCGCCAGCAGCCATTCAACTTCGGGGGGCGGCGAGCAGTACTTC.

The V and J genes are TRBV7-9 and TRBJ2-7; possible D gene TRBD2, 6 bases. Trimming left V 1 base short and J 12 bases short, with 10 bases between. The CDR3 loop spans 11 amino acids. The V gene's germline CDR1 is SEHNR and CDR2 FQNEAQ (reference sequence). The CDR3 DNA sequence: TGTGCCAGCAGCTTAGGGGGACTTCCGTACTTC. Protein: CASSLGGLPYF.

This clonotype has at least ten counts. The chain joins TRBV29-1 to TRBJ2-3; 7 positions agree with TRBD2. This CDR3 has 13 residues. The V segment lost 7 bases and the J segment 2 bases; nucleotides outside the gene matches: 6. Germline CDR1 is SQVTM and CDR2 is ANQGSEA. CDR3 DNA: TGCAGCGGGATCGGGGGGTCCACAGATACGCAGTATTTT. Its translation: CSGIGGSTDTQYF.

This chain joins TRBV7-9 and TRBJ2-7; TRBD1 aligns across 9 bases. The CDR3 covers 14 residues. The V gene end was trimmed by 4 bases and the J gene end by 5 bases; junction bases not matched to a gene: 6. Germline V lookup: CDR1 SEHNR, CDR2 FQNEAQ (reference sequence). CDR3 sequence reads: CASSSGQGYHEQYF. The CDR3 nucleotides read TGTGCCAGCAGCTCCGGACAGGGGTACCACGAGCAGTACTTC.

The V gene is TRBV6-1, the J gene TRBJ2-1; 8 nucleotides align to TRBD2. The CDR3 length is 15 residues. Germline lookup yields CDR1 MNHNS and CDR2 SASEGT. V lost 3 bases and J lost 4; bases outside the gene matches: 5. Here the CDR3 DNA reads TGTGCCAGCAGTGAGGGTAGCGGGGTTTACAATGAGCAGTTCTTC. This codes for CASSEGSGVYNEQFF.

This clonotype was seen many times. The J gene is TRBJ2-7, the V gene TRBV12-3 or TRBV12-4, with 8 bases matching TRBD1. V lost 1 base to trimming and J lost 3 bases; unmatched junction nucleotides: 2. This CDR3 comprises 14 residues. CDR3 region: CASSLGTGIYEQYF. The DNA for the CDR3 is TGTGCCAGCAGTTTAGGGACAGGGATCTACGAGCAGTACTTC.

The chain is built from TRBV4-1 and TRBJ1-5, with D possibly being TRBD1 (5 bases). Per the germline V gene, CDR1 is MGHRA and CDR2 is YSYEKL. Trimming shortened V by 2 bases and J by 1 base, and 9 bases separated the two germline ends. CDR3 size: 15 residues. The CDR3 DNA sequence: TGCGCCAGCAGCCAACCCGGGGGGAGCAATCAGCCCCAGCATTTT. Protein sequence: CASSQPGGSNQPQHF.

This clonotype was recorded many times. V and J are TRBV6-2 or TRBV6-3 and TRBJ2-5, with a possible D match to TRBD1 (5 bases). The CDR3 length is 13 residues. V was cut by 5 bases and J by 2 bases, with 9 bases left in between. Germline V gene sequence: CDR1 MNHEY, CDR2 SVGEGT. The CDR3 DNA reads TGTGCCAGCAGTGCGACAGTTCAAGAGACCCAGTACTTC. Translating gives CASSATVQETQYF.